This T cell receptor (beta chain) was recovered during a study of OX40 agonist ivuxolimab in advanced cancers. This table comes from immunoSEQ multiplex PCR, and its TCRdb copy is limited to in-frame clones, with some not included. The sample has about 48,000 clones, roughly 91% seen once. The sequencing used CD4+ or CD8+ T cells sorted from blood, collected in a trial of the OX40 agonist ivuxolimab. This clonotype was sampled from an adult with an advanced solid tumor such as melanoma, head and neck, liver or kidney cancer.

The CDR3 DNA reads TGCGCCAGCAGCTTACAGGGTATGGGAGACAATGAGCAGTTCTTC. Translation gives CASSLQGMGDNEQFF. The rearrangement joins TRBV5-1 to TRBJ2-1, with D possibly being TRBD1 (6 bases). Germline lookup yields CDR1 SGHRS and CDR2 YFSETQ. V lost 2 bases, J lost 5 bases, and 14 bases lay in between. The CDR3 sequence is 15 residues long.